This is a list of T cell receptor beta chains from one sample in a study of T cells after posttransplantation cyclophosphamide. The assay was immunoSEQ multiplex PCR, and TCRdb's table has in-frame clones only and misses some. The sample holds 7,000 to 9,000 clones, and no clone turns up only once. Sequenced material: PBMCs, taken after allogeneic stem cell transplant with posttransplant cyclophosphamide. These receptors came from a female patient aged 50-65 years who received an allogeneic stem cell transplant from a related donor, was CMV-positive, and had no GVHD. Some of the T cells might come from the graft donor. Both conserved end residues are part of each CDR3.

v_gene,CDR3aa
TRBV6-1,CASSALAAGGVDTQYF
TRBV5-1,CASSITGSIGQETQYF
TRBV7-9,CASSFGLAAGWDTQYF
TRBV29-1,CSGGQGYNEQFF
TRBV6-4,CASICWLAGGYEQYF
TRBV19,CASSMDRGLGGYTF
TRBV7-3,CASSAGGELFF
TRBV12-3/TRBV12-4,CASSLVQGVTNEKLFF
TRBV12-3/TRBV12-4,CASSFRDRVGNSPLHF
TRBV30,CAWRRQGFRGNTIYF
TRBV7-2,CASSTQLTLSNTEAFF
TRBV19,CASSIMGRAADTQYF
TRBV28,CASSFPQGNTIYF
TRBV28,CASKPGQPTEPFF
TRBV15,CATSRDKFSYNEQFF
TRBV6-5,CATEVAGSGELFF
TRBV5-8,CASRPRGNTEAFF
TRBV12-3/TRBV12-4,CASSFSASGWGEQYF
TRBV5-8,CASSFGRDEQYF
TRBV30,CAWSVTGGSSYEQYF
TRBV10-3,CATRGREQFF
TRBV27,CASSLGWTGAYEQYF
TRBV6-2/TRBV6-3,CASSFAALSYNEQFF
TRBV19,CASSVERYGQPQHF
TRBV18,CASSPGGQGPYEQYF
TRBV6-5,CASSAGQTGELFF
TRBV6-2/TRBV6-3,CASSYSWQGDTEAFF
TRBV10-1,CASSETADEKLFF
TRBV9,CASSAPPGQGPNYGYTF
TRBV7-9,CASNKQSSGNTIYF
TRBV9,CASSRVPGQVISGNTIYF
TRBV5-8,CASSLYYSVRTAGTYEQYF
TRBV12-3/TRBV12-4,CASSLSSGAHTEQFF
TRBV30,CAWSVLGQGSQPQHF